The 13 T cell receptor beta chains listed next were all sequenced from one sample in a study of shared clonotypes between healthy human individuals. The protocol was immunoSEQ multiplex PCR, while the TCRdb copy is restricted to in-frame clones and leaves out a portion. The table lists over a million clones, roughly 75% of them singletons. What was sequenced was memory CD4+ T cells sorted from blood. Indicated subset: CD45RA-negative fraction. The receptors were gathered from a man aged 18 to 30 in good health.

The V call is TRBV7-2, the J call TRBJ1-2, with D maybe TRBD1 (5 bases). Germline CDR1 reads SGHTA; CDR2 reads FQGNSA. This CDR3 is built from 14 residues. V was trimmed by 3 bases and J by 8 bases, leaving 16 bases between them. The CDR3 is CASSFGVEGSGYTF. The DNA for the CDR3 is TGTGCCAGCAGCTTCGGAGTAGAGGGGAGCGGCTACACCTTC. Based on the CDR3 plus reference TRBV7-2 and TRBJ1-2, the full variable domain is GAGVSQSPSNKVTEKGKDVELRCDPISGHTALYWYRQSLGQGLEFLIYFQGNSAPDKSGLPSDRFSAERTGGSVSTLTIQRTQQEDSAVYLCASSFGVEGSGYTFGSGTRLTVV.

The gene calls are TRBV18 and TRBJ1-1, with unresolved D. The germline V gene encodes CDR1 KGHSH and CDR2 LQKENI. The CDR3 is made up of 14 amino acids. Trimming left V 6 bases short and J 0 bases short, with 11 bases between. The CDR3: CASSGGGMNTEAFF. CDR3 in DNA: TGTGCCAGCTCTGGTGGAGGGATGAACACTGAAGCTTTCTTT.

This chain links TRBV15 with TRBJ1-4, with a weak D call TRBD1 (5 bases). Per germline, CDR1 LNHNV and CDR2 YYDKDF (reference sequence). The V and J ends lost 6 bases and 8 bases respectively, with 16 bases between them. This CDR3 spans 14 amino acids. The CDR3: CATRPRGMWEKLFF. In DNA, the CDR3 is TGTGCCACCAGGCCCCGGGGGATGTGGGAAAAACTGTTTTTT.

The genes are TRBV18 and TRBJ1-3; D not certain. Germline V gene data show CDR1 as KGHSH and CDR2 as LQKENI. The CDR3 is 16 residues long. Trimming shortened V by 2 bases and J by 0 bases, and 11 bases separated the two germline ends. The CDR3 sequence is CASSPNPPSSGNTIYF. CDR3 DNA sequence: TGTGCCAGCTCACCAAACCCTCCGAGCTCTGGAAACACCATATATTTT.

On this clone itself: The junction shows a germline mismatch at one end, possibly a read error. The chain combines TRBV2 with TRBJ2-1, with D uncertain. This CDR3 is built from 13 residues. Germline V gene data show CDR1 as SNHLY and CDR2 as FYNNEI. CDR3 residues: CASSESSPFVSIF. CDR3 coding DNA: TGTGCCAGCAGTGAAAGTTCCCCTTTCGTGTCGATCTTC.

The chain carries TRBV10-3 and TRBJ2-1, with D perhaps TRBD2 (6 bases). V was pared by 6 bases and J by 6 bases, with 9 bases between. Germline CDR1 reads ENHRY; CDR2 reads SYGVKD. This CDR3 has 12 residues. CDR3 DNA sequence: TGTGCCATCAGGGGACTTATCAATGAGCAGTTCTTC. Protein: CAIRGLINEQFF.

In this sample, this clone turned up a few times. The rearrangement links TRBV7-8 to TRBJ2-7; D ambiguous. Germline CDR1 SGHVS, CDR2 FQNEAQ. V lost 1 base and J 6 bases, leaving 13 bases between the germline ends. This CDR3 is 14 amino acids long. For the CDR3, the DNA is TGTGCCAGCAGCTTAGGACTGCGGCATAGCGAGCAGTACTTC. This translates into CASSLGLRHSEQYF. The complete variable domain, with remaining parts taken from reference TRBV7-8 and TRBJ2-7, reads GAGVSQSPRYKVAKRGQDVALRCDPISGHVSLFWYQQALGQGPEFLTYFQNEAQLDKSGLPSDRFFAERPEGSVSTLKIQRTQQEDSAVYLCASSLGLRHSEQYFGPGTRLTVT.

About this clone itself: This same CDR3 is encoded by further DNA sequences in the sample. The CDR3 is CASSVDRGRETQYF. DNA for the CDR3: TGTGCCAGCAGCGTGGACAGGGGCAGAGAGACCCAGTACTTC. The rearrangement links TRBV7-2 to TRBJ2-5; 9 positions agree with TRBD1. This CDR3 is built from 14 residues. CDR1 is SGHTA and CDR2 is FQGNSA in the germline V gene. V shed 5 bases and J 4 bases; nucleotides not matched to a gene: 5. The full variable domain, its missing parts supplied by reference TRBV7-2 and TRBJ2-5, is GAGVSQSPSNKVTEKGKDVELRCDPISGHTALYWYRQSLGQGLEFLIYFQGNSAPDKSGLPSDRFSAERTGGSVSTLTIQRTQQEDSAVYLCASSVDRGRETQYFGPGTRLLVL.

This rearrangement joins TRBV7-2 to TRBJ1-1; the D gene is possibly TRBD1 (5 bases). Germline CDR1 and CDR2: SGHTA and FQGNSA. V was shortened by 1 base and J by 0 bases, with 9 bases between the two germline ends. The CDR3 covers 15 residues. CDR3 in DNA: TGTGCCAGCAGCTTAGGAGGGGCCATGAACACTGAAGCTTTCTTT. As protein: CASSLGGAMNTEAFF.

The CDR3, as DNA: TGTGCCAGCAGTCGAGCTAGCGGGAGGCGCGAGCAGTACTTC. Protein: CASSRASGRREQYF. The chain employs TRBV6-5 and TRBJ2-7, with 11 bases that match TRBD2. Trimming removed 5 bases from V and 6 bases from J; junction bases left unmatched: 6. CDR3 length: 14 residues. The germline gives CDR1 MNHEY, CDR2 SVGAGI.

The rearrangement links TRBV9 to TRBJ1-2; a possible D gene is TRBD1 (5 bases). Trimming left V 6 bases short and J 1 base short, with 10 bases between. CDR1 and CDR2 (germline): SGDLS, YYNGEE. The CDR3 spans 13 residues. This CDR3 is CASNHGGNYGYTF. The CDR3 nucleotides are TGTGCCAGCAACCACGGGGGTAACTATGGCTACACCTTC.

This clone appeared a few times. The same CDR3 also results from other DNA sequences found in this sample. The V call is TRBV29-1, the J call TRBJ2-1; the D gene is possibly TRBD2 (7 bases). V lost 2 bases, J lost 7 bases, and 9 bases lay in between. The CDR3 spans 12 residues. Germline-derived CDR1 and CDR2 are SQVTM and ANQGSEA. The CDR3 sequence is CSVERGGNEQFF. CDR3 bases: TGCAGCGTTGAAAGGGGGGGGAATGAGCAGTTCTTC.

This clone was counted a few times. The V call is TRBV19, the J call TRBJ2-6; TRBD1 is a possible D gene (6 bases). V lost 8 bases, J lost 4 bases, and 12 bases lay in between. The germline V gene has CDR1 LNHDA and CDR2 SQIVND (reference sequence). The CDR3 runs 14 residues. CDR3 loop: CASDRSEGANVLTF. DNA of the CDR3: TGTGCCAGTGACAGGTCCGAGGGGGCCAACGTCCTGACTTTC.